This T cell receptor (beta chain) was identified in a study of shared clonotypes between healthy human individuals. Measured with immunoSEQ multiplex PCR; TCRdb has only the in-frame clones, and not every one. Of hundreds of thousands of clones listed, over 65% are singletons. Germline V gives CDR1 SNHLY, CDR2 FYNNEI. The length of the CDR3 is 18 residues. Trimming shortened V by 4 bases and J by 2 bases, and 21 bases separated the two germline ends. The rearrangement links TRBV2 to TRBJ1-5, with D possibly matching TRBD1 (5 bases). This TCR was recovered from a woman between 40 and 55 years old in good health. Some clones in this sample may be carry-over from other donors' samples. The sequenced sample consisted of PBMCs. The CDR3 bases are TGTGCCAGCAGTGGTGGGGCTATAAAGCCTTTAGGCAATCAGCCCCAGCATTTT. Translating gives CASSGGAIKPLGNQPQHF.